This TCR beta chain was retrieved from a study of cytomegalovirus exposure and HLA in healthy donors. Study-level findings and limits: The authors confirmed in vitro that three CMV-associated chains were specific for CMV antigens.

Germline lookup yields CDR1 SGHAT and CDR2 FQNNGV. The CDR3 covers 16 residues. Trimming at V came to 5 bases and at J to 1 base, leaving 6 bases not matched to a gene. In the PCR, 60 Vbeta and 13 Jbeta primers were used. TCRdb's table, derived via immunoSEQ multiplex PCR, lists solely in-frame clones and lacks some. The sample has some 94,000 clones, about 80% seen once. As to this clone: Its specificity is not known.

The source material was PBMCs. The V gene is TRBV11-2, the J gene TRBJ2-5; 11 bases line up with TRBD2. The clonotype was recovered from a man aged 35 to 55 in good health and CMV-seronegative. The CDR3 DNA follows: TGTGCCAGCAGCCCCCGGACTAGCGGGCTCCAAGAGACCCAGTACTTC. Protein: CASSPRTSGLQETQYF.